These T cell receptor beta chains were read from a single sample in a study of cytomegalovirus exposure and HLA in healthy donors. Repertoires were generated with immunoSEQ multiplex PCR, while TCRdb's copy carries only in-frame clones and drops some. The sample records about 190,000 clones, approximately 81% being singletons. The sequenced material came from PBMCs. Receptors were obtained from a boy younger than 18 in good health and CMV-seronegative. Each CDR3 is given with its conserved first and last residue. Fields, in order: V gene, J gene, D gene, clone size, CDR3 protein, CDR3 DNA. The D gene is left open where the match is weak. Where a row states a size, it is once, few, many or the class of an expanded clone; other rows omit it.

>TRBV27|TRBJ1-2|-|once
CASSLGAGEGYTF
TGTGCCAGCAGTTTAGGTGCGGGCGAGGGCTACACCTTC
>TRBV4-3|TRBJ2-4|-|-
CASSQDPSGLAKNIQYF
TGCGCCAGCAGCCAAGATCCCAGCGGACTAGCCAAAAACATTCAGTACTTC
>TRBV6-5|TRBJ2-7|-|-
CASSYPGGNEQYF
TGTGCCAGCAGTTACCCGGGTGGCAACGAGCAGTACTTC
>TRBV29-1|TRBJ2-4|-|-
CSVEGRKNIQYF
TGCAGCGTTGAAGGGAGGAAAAACATTCAGTACTTC
>TRBV2|TRBJ1-6|-|-
CASSAGKLIRLQSPLHF
TGTGCCAGCAGTGCGGGGAAATTAATTCGCCTCCAATCACCCCTCCACTTT
>TRBV11-1|TRBJ2-3|TRBD2|-
CASSPGGSASGTQYF
TGTGCCAGCAGTCCCGGGGGGTCGGCCAGTGGGACGCAGTATTTT
>TRBV7-9|TRBJ1-1|-|-
CASSLGAGWTEAFF
TGTGCCAGCAGCTTAGGGGCGGGGTGGACTGAAGCTTTCTTT
>TRBV30|TRBJ1-5|TRBD1|-
CAWDRGDNQPQHF
TGTGCCTGGGACAGGGGAGACAATCAGCCCCAGCATTTT
>TRBV9|TRBJ1-5|TRBD1|-
CASSAGQGGWQPQHF
TGTGCCAGCAGTGCCGGACAGGGCGGATGGCAGCCCCAGCATTTT
>TRBV5-4|TRBJ1-3|-|-
CASSRDFADHTIYF
TGTGCCAGCAGCCGCGACTTCGCCGACCACACCATATATTTT
>TRBV7-2|TRBJ1-5|-|-
CASRKQGGNQPQHF
TGTGCCAGCAGGAAACAGGGAGGGAATCAGCCCCAGCATTTT
>TRBV18|TRBJ1-5|-|-
CASSPLGRQPQHF
TGTGCCAGCTCACCCCTGGGGCGACAGCCCCAGCATTTT
>TRBV7-9|TRBJ1-4|-|-
CASSFAGPTTNEKLFF
TGTGCCAGCAGCTTTGCAGGGCCCACAACTAATGAAAAACTGTTTTTT
>TRBV28|TRBJ1-4|-|once
CASSLPGFFEKLFF
TGTGCCAGCAGTTTGCCCGGGTTTTTTGAAAAACTGTTTTTT
>TRBV28|TRBJ2-5|TRBD2|-
CASSSLRRVAGETQYF
TGTGCCAGCAGTTCCCTAAGGAGGGTAGCGGGAGAGACCCAGTACTTC
>TRBV30|TRBJ1-3|TRBD1|-
CASDREGNTIYF
TGTGCCTCGGACAGGGAAGGAAACACCATATATTTT
>TRBV5-4|TRBJ1-5|TRBD1|-
CASSKDRGDQPQHF
TGTGCCAGCAGCAAAGACAGGGGCGATCAGCCCCAGCATTTT
>TRBV28|TRBJ2-2|-|-
CASIRGGVGTGELFF
TGTGCCAGCATCAGGGGAGGGGTGGGCACCGGGGAGCTGTTTTTT
>TRBV30|TRBJ1-2|-|once
CAHKAETATYGYTF
TGTGCCCACAAAGCGGAGACGGCTACCTATGGCTACACCTTC
>TRBV7-2|TRBJ1-1|-|-
CASSLIARNTEAFF
TGTGCCAGCAGCTTAATCGCGAGGAACACTGAAGCTTTCTTT
>TRBV5-6|TRBJ1-1|-|-
CASRRGTTEAFF
TGTGCCAGCAGACGGGGGACGACTGAAGCTTTCTTT
>TRBV2|TRBJ1-1|-|few
CASSSTGTTEAFF
TGTGCCAGCAGCTCCACAGGGACCACTGAAGCTTTCTTT